In this sample, the clone carrying this TCR beta chain turned up a few times. Its antigen is not known. TCRdb independently ran MiXCR on the 5' RACE reads; one entry per CDR3 protein. The sample includes roughly 600,000 distinct CDR3 sequences, around 17% of them seen just once. This entry belongs to a study of T-cell memory formation after mild COVID-19. The CDR3 is made up of 14 amino acids. Germline loops: CDR1 MNHEY, CDR2 SVGAGI. V was clipped by 5 bases and J by 4 bases, with 11 bases between them. Study findings and constraints: Researchers found some responding clones in pre-infection memory, a sign that cross-reactive memory joined. Clones that contracted clustered mainly in CM and EM if CD4+ and in EMRA if CD8+. Clones that shrank (day 15 to 85) were balanced CD4/CD8, whereas later expanders leaned CD4+.

This receptor was obtained from an adult woman who had mild COVID-19 (a few samples of this study predate the infection). Cell type and time point are not known. The gene calls are TRBV6-5 and TRBJ1-4; D is possibly TRBD1 (6 bases). The sample was PBMCs or a T cell subset sorted from them (not recorded which). The CDR3 DNA follows: TGTGCCAGCAGTCCCCAGGGGATTAATGAAAAACTGTTTTTT. Protein sequence: CASSPQGINEKLFF.